These 28 T cell receptor beta chains were sequenced from one sample in a study of blood T cells in healthy people across ages. Together with a sample-barcoded 5' primer, a J-beta primer mix was included in a second PCR lasting about 7 to 11 cycles. Via MiXCR, TCRdb re-called the 5' RACE reads, giving one row per CDR3 protein. This sample yields over 1,200,000 distinct CDR3 sequences, of which approximately 59% are seen a single time; 5.5% to 8% belongs to the top ten. Material for sequencing was blood. The source is a man younger than 35 in good health.

Details on this clonotype: The junction differs from germline at one of its ends, possibly a read error. This rearrangement joins TRBV7-2 to TRBJ2-1; 11 positions agree with TRBD2. Germline-derived CDR1 and CDR2 are SGHTA and FQGNSA. CDR3 length: 14 amino acids. The CDR3 protein is CASSIAGGHNEQFF. The CDR3 DNA sequence: TGTGCCAGCAGCATAGCGGGGGGGCATAATGAGCAGTTCTTC. Together with reference TRBV7-2 and TRBJ2-1, the CDR3 gives the full variable domain: GAGVSQSPSNKVTEKGKDVELRCDPISGHTALYWYRQSLGQGLEFLIYFQGNSAPDKSGLPSDRFSAERTGGSVSTLTIQRTQQEDSAVYLCASSIAGGHNEQFFGPGTRLTVL.

The chain joins TRBV6-6 to TRBJ2-2; D possibly corresponds to TRBD1 (6 bases). Germline CDR1 is MNHNY and CDR2 is SVGAGI (reference sequence). The CDR3 has 13 residues. Trimming removed 8 bases at V and 4 bases at J, with 11 bases between. The CDR3 DNA reads as TGTGCCAGCCTGCGAGGGGGCACCGGGGAGCTGTTTTTT. Residues: CASLRGGTGELFF.

CDR3 DNA: TGTGCCAGCAGCCCGTCGATGGGTAATGAAGCTTTCTTT. Encoded protein: CASSPSMGNEAFF. V gene TRBV27 combines with J gene TRBJ1-1; D is uncertain. The germline CDR1 and CDR2 sequences are MNHEY and SMNVEV (reference sequence). This CDR3 is 13 amino acids long. Trimming left V 6 bases short and J 7 bases short, with 15 bases between.

The CDR3 bases are TGTGCCAGCAGCTTGGACCGGACAGCAACTAATGAAAAACTGTTTTTT. Its translation: CASSLDRTATNEKLFF. This chain uses TRBV5-5 with TRBJ1-4, with D possibly being TRBD1 (6 bases). The CDR3 consists of 16 residues. Germline-derived CDR1 and CDR2 are SGHKS and YYEKEE (reference sequence). Deletions cut 0 bases from V and 0 bases from J, with 9 bases between.

This sequence joins TRBV5-6 and TRBJ2-1; no definite D call. Trimming cost V 0 bases and J 10 bases, with 11 bases left between them. The CDR3 sequence is 13 residues long. Per germline, CDR1 SGHDT and CDR2 YYEEEE. The CDR3 coding sequence is TGTGCCAGCAGCTTGGGGCCGTCCTTCGAGCAGTTCTTC. Amino acid sequence: CASSLGPSFEQFF.

The sample holds one count of this clonotype. The chain has TRBV29-1 and TRBJ1-1; D possibly corresponds to TRBD1 (5 bases). The CDR3 totals 13 residues. Trimming shortened V by 8 bases and J by 0 bases, and 13 bases separated the two germline ends. From germline, CDR1 is SQVTM and CDR2 ANQGSEA. DNA of the CDR3: TGCAGCTCTCAGGGTCGACTGAACACTGAAGCTTTCTTT. As protein: CSSQGRLNTEAFF.

This clonotype was found once. The rearrangement links TRBV11-2 to TRBJ2-4, with 7 bases lining up with TRBD1. The J call may be in error: the DNA end matches TRBJ2-7 better. The CDR3 runs 16 residues. CDR1 and CDR2 from the germline V gene are SGHAT and FQNNGV. The CDR3 DNA is TGTGCCAGCAGCTTAGCAACCGGGACAGCCTCCTACGAGCAGTACTTC. This translates into CASSLATGTASYEQYF.

This sequence joins TRBV20-1 and TRBJ2-5; D is possibly TRBD2 (6 bases). V lost 1 base, J lost 4 bases, and 19 bases lay in between. The CDR3 consists of 16 residues. The germline V gene has CDR1 DFQATT and CDR2 SNEGSKA (reference sequence). The CDR3: CSARAPLTGVGETQYF. In nucleotides, the CDR3 is TGCAGTGCTAGAGCCCCATTAACGGGAGTAGGAGAGACCCAGTACTTC.

V and J are TRBV3-1 and TRBJ2-3, with TRBD1 matching over 8 bases. Unmatched junction bases numbered 4, after V lost 4 bases and J lost 4 bases. There are 14 residues in the CDR3. Germline V gene sequence: CDR1 LGHDT, CDR2 YNNKEL (reference sequence). In DNA form, the CDR3 reads TGTGCCAGCAGCCTAAACAGGGGGGCAGATACGCAGTATTTT. It translates to CASSLNRGADTQYF.

This clonotype occurred many times. The chain uses TRBV7-2 and TRBJ2-2, with D unresolved. V was pared by 1 base and J by 0 bases, with 12 bases between. Looked up from germline, CDR1 is SGHTA and CDR2 is FQGNSA. This CDR3 comprises 17 residues. Here the CDR3 reads CASSLDFSGSNTGELFF. The CDR3 DNA reads as TGTGCCAGCAGCTTAGACTTCAGTGGGTCGAACACCGGGGAGCTGTTTTTT. Full variable domain (missing parts from reference TRBV7-2 and TRBJ2-2): GAGVSQSPSNKVTEKGKDVELRCDPISGHTALYWYRQSLGQGLEFLIYFQGNSAPDKSGLPSDRFSAERTGGSVSTLTIQRTQQEDSAVYLCASSLDFSGSNTGELFFGEGSRLTVL.

The chain couples TRBV6-2 or TRBV6-3 to TRBJ1-5, with TRBD1 as a possible D gene (6 bases). The CDR3 consists of 16 residues. CDR1 and CDR2 from the germline V gene are MNHEY and SVGEGT. Trimming shortened V by 6 bases and J by 4 bases, and 19 bases separated the two germline ends. CDR3 in amino acids: CASSPAAGVGNQPQHF. The CDR3 coding sequence is TGTGCCAGCAGCCCCGCGGCAGGGGTGGGTAATCAGCCCCAGCATTTT.

A few counts support this clonotype. CDR3 amino acids: CATSRKRGGETQYF. DNA for the CDR3: TGTGCCACCAGCAGAAAACGGGGAGGGGAGACCCAGTACTTC. The J gene is TRBJ2-7, the V gene TRBV15, with 7 nucleotides matching TRBD2. The tail of the sequence fits TRBJ2-5 better, so the J call may be wrong. The CDR3 loop spans 14 amino acids. CDR1 and CDR2 (germline): LNHNV, YYDKDF (reference sequence).

The V call is TRBV18, the J call TRBJ2-7, with 11 bases matching TRBD2. The DNA end favors TRBJ2-5, so the J call may be wrong. The V gene's germline CDR1 is KGHSH and CDR2 LQKENI. The CDR3 loop spans 17 amino acids. DNA of the CDR3: TGTGCCAGCTCACCGGGACTAGCGGAGTGGCGTGGGGAGACCCAGTACTTC. Translating gives CASSPGLAEWRGETQYF.

The genes are TRBV7-2 and TRBJ2-5; the match to TRBD2 covers 7 bases. The CDR3 totals 16 residues. CDR1 is SGHTA and CDR2 is FQGNSA in the germline V gene. J gave up 0 bases and V 1 base, and 5 bases lay outside the gene matches. The CDR3 spells CASSLVLAEYQETQYF. The CDR3 bases are TGTGCCAGCAGCTTAGTTCTAGCGGAGTACCAAGAGACCCAGTACTTC.

This chain joins TRBV2 and TRBJ1-4, with 7 nucleotides matching TRBD1. Per germline, CDR1 SNHLY and CDR2 FYNNEI. The CDR3 has 18 amino acids. Unmatched junction bases numbered 19, after V lost 8 bases and J lost 4 bases. DNA for the CDR3: TGTGCCAGCTTTTCGCGCCTCAACTGGGGGGACAGTAATGAAAAACTGTTTTTT. It codes for CASFSRLNWGDSNEKLFF. Full variable domain (rest looked up from reference TRBV2 and TRBJ1-4): EPEVTQTPSHQVTQMGQEVILRCVPISNHLYFYWYRQILGQKVEFLVSFYNNEISEKSEIFDDQFSVERPDGSNFTLKIRSTKLEDSAMYFCASFSRLNWGDSNEKLFFGSGTQLSVL.

The DNA for the CDR3 is TGTGCCAGCGGGGGTAGCGGGTCCTCCTACGAGCAGTACTTC. It translates to CASGGSGSSYEQYF. The J gene is TRBJ2-7, the V gene TRBV6-7, with 7 positions matching TRBD2. TRBV6-7 is treated as an ORF (open reading frame) with a function not yet certain. The CDR3 runs to 14 residues. J lost 0 bases, V lost 8 bases, and 7 bases had no gene match.

J is TRBJ1-2 and V is TRBV6-5, with D perhaps TRBD1 (6 bases). The ends were cut back, 2 bases at V and 8 bases at J, with 12 bases in the middle. The CDR3 covers 13 residues. Germline CDR1 is MNHEY and CDR2 is SVGAGI. As DNA, the CDR3 is TGTGCCAGCAGTTACCAGGGGTTGAGCGGCTACACCTTC. Protein product: CASSYQGLSGYTF.

This clonotype was recorded once. The rearrangement uses TRBV3-1 and TRBJ2-5; TRBD2 might be the D (6 bases). The CDR3 loop spans 14 amino acids. From germline, CDR1 is LGHDT and CDR2 YNNKEL (reference sequence). V lost 3 bases, J lost 11 bases, and 19 bases lay in between. This CDR3 is CASSQRTGVGEQYF. In DNA, the CDR3 is TGTGCCAGCAGCCAGAGAACGGGAGTGGGTGAGCAGTACTTC.

The J gene is TRBJ1-1, the V gene TRBV11-2, with D unresolved. The germline V gene has CDR1 SGHAT and CDR2 FQNNGV. Trimming removed 5 bases at V and 7 bases at J, with 14 bases between. CDR3 length: 13 residues. The CDR3: CASSLFSGNEAFF. DNA for the CDR3: TGTGCCAGCAGCCTTTTCTCCGGGAATGAAGCTTTCTTT.

This clonotype was picked up a small number of times. This chain uses TRBV3-1 with TRBJ2-3, with 10 bases identical to TRBD2. This CDR3 has 16 amino acids. With V trimmed by 0 bases and J by 5 bases, 5 bases remained unmatched. Germline V gives CDR1 LGHDT, CDR2 YNNKEL (reference sequence). CDR3 residues: CASSQEGTSAQDTQYF. CDR3 coding DNA: TGTGCCAGCAGCCAAGAAGGGACTAGCGCGCAAGATACGCAGTATTTT.

The chain carries TRBV6-5 and TRBJ1-6, with a possible D match to TRBD1 (5 bases). CDR3 length: 13 residues. Per germline, CDR1 MNHEY and CDR2 SVGAGI. V dropped 8 bases and J dropped 7 bases, with 12 bases sitting between them. The CDR3: CASGWGRNSPLHF. The CDR3 region has the DNA TGTGCCAGCGGATGGGGGAGAAATTCACCCCTCCACTTT.

This chain joins TRBV12-3 or TRBV12-4 and TRBJ2-6, with TRBD1 matching 9 bases. Trimming took 5 bases from V and 3 from J; bases not matched to a gene: 5. This CDR3 has 16 residues. The CDR3 region is CASSKDRGNGANVLTF. In nucleotides, the CDR3 is TGTGCCAGCAGTAAAGACAGGGGGAATGGGGCCAACGTCCTGACTTTC.

The chain uses TRBV27 and TRBJ1-1; D perhaps matches TRBD1 (6 bases). Trimming removed 2 bases from V and 5 bases from J, with 18 bases in between. The CDR3 length is 16 residues. Germline V gene data show CDR1 as MNHEY and CDR2 as SMNVEV (reference sequence). In nucleotides, the CDR3 is TGTGCCAGCAGTTTACGCGGGGGGGCGCCCGGGACTGAAGCTTTCTTT. It yields the protein CASSLRGGAPGTEAFF.

This clonotype came up once. The rearrangement joins TRBV25-1 to TRBJ2-3, with no clear D. CDR3 length equals 14 residues. The germline V and J ends were trimmed by 0 bases and 2 bases, with 6 bases remaining between them. Germline V gene lookup returns CDR1 MGHDK and CDR2 SYGVNS. DNA of the CDR3: TGTGCCAGCAGTGAATACCGGCCCACAGATACGCAGTATTTT. Translating gives CASSEYRPTDTQYF.

This clonotype was seen a handful of times. This chain connects TRBV6-5 to TRBJ2-1; D perhaps matches TRBD2 (5 bases). CDR3 length: 15 amino acids. CDR1 is MNHEY and CDR2 is SVGAGI in the germline V gene. The germline V and J ends were trimmed by 7 bases and 2 bases, with 15 bases remaining between them. Written as DNA, the CDR3 is TGTGCCAGCAAATTTGGGAGCGTCGCCTACAATGAGCAGTTCTTC. This translates into CASKFGSVAYNEQFF.

This clonotype was observed once. This chain links TRBV28 with TRBJ2-1, with D perhaps being TRBD1 or TRBD2 (5 bases each). V lost 6 bases, J lost 9 bases, and 12 bases lay in between. CDR3 length: 12 residues. Germline-derived CDR1 and CDR2 are MDHEN and SYDVKM. In DNA form, the CDR3 reads TGTGCCAGCAGCCTAGGGGAGATTGAGCAGTTCTTC. Translation: CASSLGEIEQFF. Filled out from reference TRBV28 and TRBJ2-1, the complete variable domain reads DVKVTQSSRYLVKRTGEKVFLECVQDMDHENMFWYRQDPGLGLRLIYFSYDVKMKEKGDIPEGYSVSREKKERFSLILESASTNQTSMYLCASSLGEIEQFFGPGTRLTVL.

This clonotype has a handful of counts. The genes are TRBV20-1 and TRBJ2-7; D is possibly TRBD2 (5 bases). The ends were cut back, 2 bases at V and 3 bases at J, with 14 bases in the middle. This CDR3 is built from 14 residues. Germline CDR1 DFQATT, CDR2 SNEGSKA (reference sequence). The DNA for the CDR3 is TGCAGTGCTAGATACCCCGGTCGGGGCTACGAGCAGTACTTC. This encodes CSARYPGRGYEQYF.

The genes are TRBV5-1 and TRBJ2-1; D might be TRBD1 (6 bases). The CDR3 runs to 17 residues. Germline loops: CDR1 SGHRS, CDR2 YFSETQ. V was pared by 7 bases and J by 0 bases, with 20 bases between. The CDR3 region has the DNA TGCGCCAGCGGAACAGGGCATGGGTTGAGCTCCTACAATGAGCAGTTCTTC. It encodes CASGTGHGLSSYNEQFF.